These 30 T cell receptor beta chains share one sample of origin, sequenced in a study of tumor-infiltrating lymphocytes in localized non-small cell lung cancer. This table comes from immunoSEQ multiplex PCR, and its TCRdb copy is limited to in-frame clones, with some not included. The sample has over 7,000 clones; 70% to 80% are singletons. The sample comprised uninvolved lung tissue not adjacent to the tumor. The source of these receptors is a human donor with non-small cell lung cancer.

The J gene is TRBJ1-5, the V gene TRBV7-2; D is unresolved. CDR3 length: 13 residues. Germline-derived CDR1 and CDR2 are SGHTA and FQGNSA. With 3 bases removed from V and 7 bases from J, the gap between germline ends came to 10 bases. CDR3 region: CASSFGEGQPQHF. The CDR3 DNA follows: TGTGCCAGCAGCTTCGGGGAGGGACAGCCCCAGCATTTT.

The rearrangement links TRBV5-1 to TRBJ1-2, with a weak D call TRBD1 (5 bases). CDR3 length equals 14 residues. V was cut by 0 bases and J by 3 bases, with 9 bases left in between. CDR1 and CDR2 from the germline V gene are SGHRS and YFSETQ. CDR3 nucleotides: TGCGCCAGCAGCTTGGCCCTAGGGGACTATGGCTACACCTTC. This translates into CASSLALGDYGYTF.

The chain joins TRBV5-1 to TRBJ1-3, with 7 bases that match TRBD1. CDR1 and CDR2 (germline): SGHRS, YFSETQ. The CDR3 loop spans 14 amino acids. Trimming at V came to 4 bases and at J to 4 bases, leaving 5 bases not matched to a gene. This CDR3 is CASSPTGNGNTIYF. The CDR3 DNA sequence: TGCGCCAGCAGCCCGACAGGGAACGGAAACACCATATATTTT.

The chain's CDR3 is CSRDTNYGYTF. CDR3 bases: TGCAGCCGGGACACCAACTATGGCTACACCTTC. This rearrangement joins TRBV20-1 to TRBJ1-2; TRBD1 might be the D (6 bases). Germline lookup yields CDR1 DFQATT and CDR2 SNEGSKA (reference sequence). The CDR3 loop spans 11 amino acids.

This chain links TRBV7-2 with TRBJ2-7, with 8 bases lining up with TRBD2. The germline gives CDR1 SGHTA, CDR2 FQGNSA. The CDR3 covers 14 residues. The V and J ends lost 5 bases and 9 bases, in that order; junction bases with no gene match: 12. CDR3: CASSLLGSSGGQYF. CDR3 DNA: TGTGCCAGCAGCCTGCTAGGGTCGAGCGGGGGGCAGTACTTC.

V and J are TRBV28 and TRBJ2-2; 9 bases are a match to TRBD2. V lost 5 bases, J lost 7 bases, and 11 bases stayed unmatched. This CDR3 has 16 amino acids. Germline loops: CDR1 MDHEN, CDR2 SYDVKM. The CDR3: CASSESGGTSYGELFF. The CDR3 nucleotides are TGTGCCAGCAGTGAAAGCGGGGGGACCTCCTACGGGGAGCTGTTTTTT.

The chain joins TRBV11-3 to TRBJ2-1; maybe TRBD1 (8 bases). Germline V lookup: CDR1 SGHNT, CDR2 YENEEA. V lost 5 bases, J lost 6 bases, and 17 bases lay in between. This CDR3 contains 15 residues. In DNA form, the CDR3 reads TGTGCCAGCAGCCCCTCGGACAGGGAGGGCAATGAGCAGTTCTTC. This gives the protein CASSPSDREGNEQFF. Looking up the rest from reference TRBV11-3 and TRBJ2-1 gives the full variable domain: EAGVVQSPRYKIIEKKQPVAFWCNPISGHNTLYWYLQNLGQGPELLIRYENEEAVDDSQLPKDRFSAERLKGVDSTLKIQPAELGDSAVYLCASSPSDREGNEQFFGPGTRLTVL.

This chain uses TRBV19 with TRBJ1-4, with 7 positions matching TRBD1. Germline V gives CDR1 LNHDA, CDR2 SQIVND (reference sequence). This CDR3 contains 15 residues. The V segment lost 4 bases and the J segment 5 bases; nucleotides outside the gene matches: 7. The CDR3 protein is CASSTMTGLNEKLFF. DNA for the CDR3: TGTGCCAGTAGTACCATGACAGGGTTAAATGAAAAACTGTTTTTT. Variable domain in full (rest from reference TRBV19 and TRBJ1-4): DGGITQSPKYLFRKEGQNVTLSCEQNLNHDAMYWYRQDPGQGLRLIYYSQIVNDFQKGDIAEGYSVSREKKESFPLTVTSAQKNPTAFYLCASSTMTGLNEKLFFGSGTQLSVL.

This clone came up once. The CDR3 region is CASSGDGQASTDTQYF. Written as DNA, the CDR3 is TGTGCCAGCAGCGGAGACGGACAGGCTAGCACAGATACGCAGTATTTT. This chain links TRBV9 with TRBJ2-3; 7 nucleotides line up with TRBD1. CDR3 size: 16 residues. Germline CDR1 is SGDLS and CDR2 is YYNGEE. V lost 3 bases, J lost 0 bases, and 7 bases stayed unmatched.

This clone is medium-sized in the sample. V is TRBV7-6 and J is TRBJ2-2, with 11 bases matching TRBD2. J was trimmed by 3 bases and V by 5 bases; bases with no gene match: 5. Per the germline V gene, CDR1 is SGHVS and CDR2 is FNYEAQ. This CDR3 spans 16 amino acids. In DNA, the CDR3 is TGTGCCAGCAGCGTCTCTAGCGGGGGGTACACCGGGGAGCTGTTTTTT. It codes for CASSVSSGGYTGELFF.

The chain uses TRBV19 and TRBJ1-6, with unresolved D. V was trimmed by 3 bases and J by 8 bases, leaving 11 bases between them. The CDR3 is 14 amino acids. Germline CDR1 is LNHDA and CDR2 is SQIVND (reference sequence). The CDR3 DNA reads as TGTGCCAGTAGTATTGTGGGAAATGATTCACCCCTCCACTTT. This codes for CASSIVGNDSPLHF.

By sample share, this clone is medium-sized (0.01 to 0.1%). The chain links TRBV11-2 to TRBJ1-5; D is uncertain. This CDR3 spans 17 amino acids. The ends were cut back, 0 bases at V and 2 bases at J, with 14 bases in the middle. The germline gives CDR1 SGHAT, CDR2 FQNNGV. The CDR3 region is CASSLDRTGNRNQPQHF. For the CDR3, the DNA is TGTGCCAGCAGCTTAGATAGAACGGGTAATCGCAATCAGCCCCAGCATTTT.

The V call is TRBV7-2, the J call TRBJ1-5; D unresolved. This CDR3 region has 13 residues. CDR1 and CDR2 from the germline V gene are SGHTA and FQGNSA. With 5 bases removed from V and 1 base from J, the gap between germline ends came to 6 bases. The CDR3 DNA follows: TGTGCCAGCAGCCCAGGCAGCAATCAGCCCCAGCATTTT. Translation gives CASSPGSNQPQHF.

The chain employs TRBV5-3 and TRBJ1-1, with unresolved D. TRBV5-3 is an ORF, with its function uncertain. The V and J ends lost 4 bases and 0 bases respectively, with 4 bases between them. The CDR3 is made up of 12 amino acids. The CDR3 nucleotides are TGTGCCAGAAGCATCATGAACACTGAAGCTTTCTTT. Its protein is CARSIMNTEAFF.

The chain combines TRBV11-2 with TRBJ2-5; 10 positions match TRBD2. There are 14 residues in the CDR3. J was trimmed by 2 bases and V by 5 bases; bases with no gene match: 2. Germline loops: CDR1 SGHAT, CDR2 FQNNGV. This chain's CDR3 is CASSLSGGQETQYF. The CDR3, as DNA: TGTGCCAGCAGCCTTAGCGGGGGGCAAGAGACCCAGTACTTC.

The chain recombines TRBV5-6 with TRBJ1-2; 7 bases fit TRBD1. The CDR3 is made up of 15 amino acids. Germline lookup yields CDR1 SGHDT and CDR2 YYEEEE. V lost 5 bases to trimming and J lost 0 bases; unmatched junction nucleotides: 7. CDR3 sequence (DNA): TGTGCCAGCAGGGCGACAGGGTGGCCTAACTATGGCTACACCTTC. Protein sequence: CASRATGWPNYGYTF. Variable domain in full (rest from reference TRBV5-6 and TRBJ1-2): DAGVTQSPTHLIKTRGQQVTLRCSPKSGHDTVSWYQQALGQGPQFIFQYYEEEERQRGNFPDRFSGHQFPNYSSELNVNALLLGDSALYLCASRATGWPNYGYTFGSGTRLTVV.

The rearrangement joins TRBV7-9 to TRBJ1-1; 8 bases are shared with TRBD1. Germline values: CDR1 SEHNR, CDR2 FQNEAQ (reference sequence). The CDR3 length is 14 residues. V dropped 4 bases and J dropped 5; count of bases not matched to a gene: 6. CDR3 nucleotides: TGTGCCAGCAGCTCGGACAGGGTAGCAACTGAAGCTTTCTTT. Encoded protein: CASSSDRVATEAFF.

The chain recombines TRBV7-8 with TRBJ2-2; 8 bases line up with TRBD2. Germline CDR1 SGHVS, CDR2 FQNEAQ. CDR3 length: 17 residues. The V gene end was trimmed by 2 bases and the J gene end by 5 bases; junction bases not matched to a gene: 10. The DNA for the CDR3 is TGTGCCAGCAGCTTAAAAAACTACGGGGGGGCTACCGGGGAGCTGTTTTTT. The encoded protein is CASSLKNYGGATGELFF.

The chain uses TRBV27 and TRBJ1-2; a possible D gene is TRBD1 (6 bases). Trimming removed 0 bases from V and 4 bases from J, with 12 bases in between. The CDR3 contains 15 residues. Germline assignment: CDR1 MNHEY and CDR2 SMNVEV (reference sequence). This CDR3 reads CASSLSPDSTYGYTF. The CDR3 DNA is TGTGCCAGCAGTTTATCCCCGGACAGCACCTATGGCTACACCTTC.

This rearrangement joins TRBV19 to TRBJ2-1, with 7 bases matching TRBD1. The junction had 6 bases not matched to a gene; V was cut back by 4 bases and J by 9 bases. CDR3 length equals 13 residues. Germline V gene data show CDR1 as LNHDA and CDR2 as SQIVND (reference sequence). CDR3 loop: CASSTQGVGEQFF. As DNA, the CDR3 is TGTGCCAGTAGTACCCAGGGGGTTGGTGAGCAGTTCTTC.

This rearrangement joins TRBV19 to TRBJ1-2, with TRBD1 matching 9 bases. Looked up from germline, CDR1 is LNHDA and CDR2 is SQIVND (reference sequence). The V segment lost 4 bases and the J segment 4 bases; nucleotides outside the gene matches: 7. The CDR3 length is 15 residues. This CDR3 is CASSTPGQGAYGYTF. The CDR3 DNA follows: TGTGCCAGTAGTACCCCGGGACAGGGCGCCTATGGCTACACCTTC.

V usage is TRBV5-1 and J usage is TRBJ1-6, with unresolved D. V shed 0 bases and J shed 6 bases, with 4 bases lying between them. The CDR3 consists of 13 residues. CDR1 is SGHRS and CDR2 is YFSETQ in the germline V gene. CDR3 sequence: CASSLVSNSPLHF. The CDR3 DNA is TGCGCCAGCAGCTTGGTCTCTAATTCACCCCTCCACTTT. Together with reference TRBV5-1 and TRBJ1-6, the CDR3 gives the full variable domain: KAGVTQTPRYLIKTRGQQVTLSCSPISGHRSVSWYQQTPGQGLQFLFEYFSETQRNKGNFPGRFSGRQFSNSRSEMNVSTLELGDSALYLCASSLVSNSPLHFGNGTRLTVT.

The V call is TRBV9, the J call TRBJ1-1, with a weak D call TRBD1 (6 bases). The germline gives CDR1 SGDLS, CDR2 YYNGEE. CDR3 length equals 15 residues. The V gene lost 0 bases and the J gene lost 6 bases, with 15 bases spanning the gap. The CDR3 reads CASSVGAGEGAEAFF. The CDR3 DNA follows: TGTGCCAGCAGCGTAGGAGCAGGGGAGGGTGCTGAAGCTTTCTTT.

This clone was recorded only once. The J gene is TRBJ2-2, the V gene TRBV5-1; no firm D call. Looked up from germline, CDR1 is SGHRS and CDR2 is YFSETQ. Trimming shortened V by 4 bases and J by 6 bases, and 22 bases separated the two germline ends. The CDR3 has 17 amino acids. CDR3 loop: CASSPGQPGPRAGELFF. CDR3 nucleotide sequence: TGCGCCAGCAGCCCCGGTCAACCGGGCCCCCGGGCCGGGGAGCTGTTTTTT.

This rearrangement joins TRBV7-6 to TRBJ2-2, with D possibly being TRBD2 (6 bases). The V gene's germline CDR1 is SGHVS and CDR2 FNYEAQ. The CDR3 is 14 amino acids. Trimming took 2 bases from V and 5 from J, leaving 9 bases between them. The DNA for the CDR3 is TGTGCCAGCAGCTTACCCCTAGCGACCGGGGAGCTGTTTTTT. Encoded protein: CASSLPLATGELFF.

This clone was counted between two and nine times. The chain is built from TRBV25-1 and TRBJ1-6, with D uncertain. With 3 bases removed from V and 0 bases from J, the gap between germline ends came to 15 bases. This CDR3 contains 18 residues. CDR1 is MGHDK, CDR2 SYGVNS, per germline. CDR3 bases: TGTGCCAGCAGTGACCCATTGGACCTCAGCTCCTATAATTCACCCCTCCACTTT. Translation: CASSDPLDLSSYNSPLHF.

The CDR3: CASSAGRSFSGNTIYF. For the CDR3, the DNA is TGTGCCAGCAGTGCGGGACGGTCATTCTCTGGAAACACCATATATTTT. This chain joins TRBV27 and TRBJ1-3, with a possible D match to TRBD1 (5 bases). The CDR3 is 16 residues long. Germline lookup yields CDR1 MNHEY and CDR2 SMNVEV (reference sequence). The V and J ends lost 5 bases and 0 bases respectively, with 14 bases between them.

The J gene is TRBJ2-7, the V gene TRBV19, with a possible D match to TRBD1 (5 bases). V lost 3 bases and J lost 5, with 11 bases in between. The CDR3 length is 13 residues. Germline V gene data show CDR1 as LNHDA and CDR2 as SQIVND (reference sequence). CDR3 loop: CASSIVPTDEQYF. The CDR3, as DNA: TGTGCCAGTAGTATCGTCCCGACAGACGAGCAGTACTTC.

This chain uses TRBV7-3 with TRBJ1-1; D perhaps matches TRBD1 (6 bases). Germline assignment: CDR1 SGHTA and CDR2 FQGTGA. The CDR3 is 15 amino acids. V lost 1 base and J lost 5, with 14 bases in between. DNA of the CDR3: TGTGCCAGCAGCTTAAACGGGAGGGGGGATACTGAAGCTTTCTTT. This gives the protein CASSLNGRGDTEAFF.

The chain recombines TRBV19 with TRBJ1-1, with 7 bases identical to TRBD1. Germline V gives CDR1 LNHDA, CDR2 SQIVND (reference sequence). The ends lost 10 bases at V and 4 bases at J; junction bases unmatched: 6. The CDR3 spans 12 residues. The CDR3 nucleotides read TGTGCCACCAAATCAGGGGGCACTGAAGCTTTCTTT. Translating it yields CATKSGGTEAFF.